The 11 T cell receptor beta chains listed next were all sequenced from one sample in a study of cytomegalovirus exposure and HLA in healthy donors. The PCR used 60 Vbeta and 13 Jbeta primers. Here immunoSEQ multiplex PCR was the method, and the copy in TCRdb shows in-frame clones only, minus some. The data show 95,000 to 150,000 clones, around 75% seen once. The specimen was PBMCs. The receptor source for this set is a man between 60 and 75 years old in good health and CMV-seropositive.

The chain employs TRBV29-1 and TRBJ2-1; D is perhaps TRBD2 (5 bases). Germline CDR1 reads SQVTM; CDR2 reads ANQGSEA. Trimming pared 0 bases from V and 10 bases from J, leaving 16 bases between. This CDR3 region has 14 residues. Here the CDR3 DNA reads TGCAGCGTTGAAGATGGGCTAGCTGGCCGGGAGCAGTTCTTC. Translating gives CSVEDGLAGREQFF.

V is TRBV6-1 and J is TRBJ2-4; 12 bases align to TRBD2. Trimming cost V 5 bases and J 7 bases; bases outside gene matches: 6. Looked up from germline, CDR1 is MNHNS and CDR2 is SASEGT. The CDR3 is made up of 15 amino acids. The CDR3 here is CASSRPGTSGNIQYF. The CDR3 nucleotides are TGTGCCAGCAGTCGGCCCGGGACTAGCGGGAACATTCAGTACTTC.

The rearrangement links TRBV29-1 to TRBJ1-3; 7 bases are shared with TRBD1. CDR3 length equals 14 residues. CDR1 and CDR2 from the germline V gene are SQVTM and ANQGSEA. J lost 0 bases, V lost 4 bases, and 3 bases had no gene match. The CDR3 loop reads CSVGQGNSGNTIYF. In DNA, the CDR3 is TGCAGCGTTGGACAGGGTAACTCTGGAAACACCATATATTTT.

The chain couples TRBV10-2 to TRBJ2-5; 14 bases map to TRBD2. CDR3 size: 17 residues. The V segment lost 6 bases and the J segment 5 bases; nucleotides outside the gene matches: 11. Germline V lookup: CDR1 WSHSY, CDR2 SAAADI. The CDR3 sequence is CASSARLAGGQMETQYF. DNA of the CDR3: TGCGCCAGCAGCGCACGACTAGCGGGGGGGCAGATGGAGACCCAGTACTTC.

The chain is built from TRBV30 and TRBJ2-1, with 10 bases identical to TRBD2. CDR1 and CDR2 (germline): GTSNPN, SVGIG (reference sequence). There are 15 residues in the CDR3. The V segment lost 0 bases and the J segment 8 bases; nucleotides outside the gene matches: 7. The CDR3 reads CAWSVTSGAGDEQFF. CDR3 nucleotide sequence: TGTGCCTGGAGTGTTACTAGCGGGGCCGGCGATGAGCAGTTCTTC.

This clone was observed a few times. V gene TRBV7-2 combines with J gene TRBJ1-4; TRBD1 might be the D (6 bases). Deletions cut 2 bases from V and 10 bases from J, with 14 bases between. CDR3 length: 14 residues. CDR1 and CDR2 (germline): SGHTA, FQGNSA. CDR3 in amino acids: CASSLRGAPPKLFF. The DNA of the CDR3 is TGTGCCAGCAGCTTACGGGGGGCGCCCCCAAAACTGTTTTTT.

This clone came up a few times. V gene TRBV9 combines with J gene TRBJ2-3, with 7 bases matching TRBD2. The CDR3 has 13 amino acids. CDR1 is SGDLS, CDR2 YYNGEE, per germline. Trimming removed 4 bases from V and 7 bases from J; junction bases left unmatched: 6. The CDR3: CASSQSGTNTQYF. CDR3 coding DNA: TGTGCCAGCAGCCAAAGTGGGACTAATACGCAGTATTTT.

The chain is built from TRBV5-1 and TRBJ2-3; D is uncertain. CDR3 size: 13 residues. CDR1 and CDR2 (germline): SGHRS, YFSETQ. V lost 0 bases to trimming and J lost 2 bases, with 4 bases between them. The CDR3: CASSLGLTDTQYF. The CDR3 DNA sequence: TGCGCCAGCAGCTTGGGTCTCACAGATACGCAGTATTTT. Looking up the rest from reference TRBV5-1 and TRBJ2-3 gives the full variable domain: KAGVTQTPRYLIKTRGQQVTLSCSPISGHRSVSWYQQTPGQGLQFLFEYFSETQRNKGNFPGRFSGRQFSNSRSEMNVSTLELGDSALYLCASSLGLTDTQYFGPGTRLTVL.

V usage is TRBV5-6 and J usage is TRBJ2-3, with D perhaps TRBD2 (6 bases). CDR3 size: 16 residues. The V end was cut by 5 bases, the J end by 0 bases, with 16 bases between. Germline V gene lookup returns CDR1 SGHDT and CDR2 YYEEEE. The DNA for the CDR3 is TGTGCCAGCAGTCGGGGGACTTTGAGAAGCACAGATACGCAGTATTTT. Protein product: CASSRGTLRSTDTQYF.

The chain couples TRBV2 to TRBJ1-6; 10 nucleotides match TRBD1. Trimming removed 2 bases from V and 9 bases from J; junction bases left unmatched: 4. The germline V gene encodes CDR1 SNHLY and CDR2 FYNNEI. The CDR3 has 15 residues. CDR3 sequence (DNA): TGTGCCAGCAGTGAAACGGGGGACAGGGGTTCACCCCTCCACTTT. It codes for CASSETGDRGSPLHF.

The gene calls are TRBV28 and TRBJ1-2; 9 nucleotides align to TRBD1. CDR3 length: 16 amino acids. J gave up 7 bases and V 3 bases, and 12 bases lay outside the gene matches. CDR1 MDHEN and CDR2 SYDVKM come from the germline V gene. The CDR3: CASSFWAGQGGGGYTF. As DNA, the CDR3 is TGTGCCAGCAGTTTCTGGGCGGGACAGGGAGGCGGTGGCTACACCTTC.